This TCR beta chain is drawn from a study of blood T cell repertoires in COVID-19 (dated by TCRdb to the early 2020s). As for the study more broadly: Collaborator samples came from the United States, Italy and Spain and covered acute and convalescent phases of COVID-19. HLA class I and class II types, where available, came from metadata supplied by the sample provider rather than from assay-based typing. The sample metadata nearly always contained a de-identified subject ID, COVID-19 status, age in years and sex. The repertoires were made available in a free public database intended to serve as a resource for research on the immune response to SARS-CoV-2. The prospective study material was composed of cDNA or gDNA derived from T cells, B-cell-depleted T cells, or PBMCs. Samples came from the ongoing ImmuneRACE study (first 160 participants) plus 1,254 subjects from 6 global collaborators. Deeply sampled blood TCRbeta repertoires from subjects exposed to, actively infected with, or recovered from COVID-19 were included in the dataset. Study-wide findings and limitations: Clinical and demographic metadata were provided uncurated, with the amount varying by source and participant.

V and J lose 4 bases and 4 bases, and a span of 14 bases separates them. The CDR3 spans 15 residues, from the cysteine through the phenylalanine. This entry keeps only the CDR3 DNA: 45 bases, framed from base 1. The collaborating institutions used their own protocols to collect whole blood in K2EDTA tubes. For TCRbeta analysis, collaborators shipped samples as frozen whole blood, isolated PBMCs, or DNA extracted from either of those sample types. With respect to this clone: What this receptor recognizes is not known. There are no base qualities to consult, and no much larger clone falls within one base.

The immunoSEQ Assay, a bias-controlled multiplex PCR, was used to amplify TCRbeta CDR3 regions from genomic DNA. On the authors' methods: The number of nucleated cells in each sample was estimated by amplification of reference gene primers within the assay. To quantify the absolute abundance of each unique TCRbeta CDR3 rearrangement, sequence reads were collapsed and filtered. For each sample, productive Simpson clonality was calculated by taking the square root of Simpson's diversity index across productive rearrangements. Drawn from immuneACCESS, this table holds only the in-frame rearrangements with V and J called that TCRdb kept. Clones are partly lost; checked studies trace under half to an unresolved V gene and leave the rest unexplained. V and J calls and clone size are those listed in that table; D and trimming were worked out from the DNA. The sample data list around 120,000 clones, and around four fifths of these were observed just once. About 8% of the sample rests with the top ten.

This sequence uses TRBV6-7 and TRBJ2-1; a tentative D call is TRBD1 (6 bases match). TRBV6-7 qualifies as an ORF whose function is uncertain. Sequenced input: peripheral blood. The sequence came from a man aged 65 to 85 with active or convalescent COVID-19. The CDR3 amino acid sequence is: CASSWVRDTYNEQFF. The nucleotide sequence is given as TGTGCCAGCAGTTGGGTTCGGGACACTTACAATGAGCAGTTCTTC.